This TCR beta chain was documented in a study of blood T cell repertoires in COVID-19. Study processing details: Cell counts per sample came from amplifying reference gene primers. TCRdb keeps only in-frame clones here, not all; method: immunoSEQ multiplex PCR. That table supplies the V and J calls and clone size; D and trimming were determined from the DNA. The sample has roughly 200,000 clones; 75% to 85% are singletons. This receptor was identified in a man aged 55 to 70 with acute or convalescent COVID-19. The sequenced sample was peripheral blood.

The CDR3 nucleotides are TGTGCCAGCAGCCCAAGGGAGACAGGGGGCTACACCGGGGAGCTGTTTTTT. This sequence encodes CASSPRETGGYTGELFF. V usage is TRBV4-2 and J usage is TRBJ2-2; 10 bases are a match to TRBD1. CDR1 is LGHNA and CDR2 is YNFKEQ in the germline V gene. The V gene end was trimmed by 4 bases and the J gene end by 3 bases; junction bases not matched to a gene: 8. CDR3 length equals 17 residues.